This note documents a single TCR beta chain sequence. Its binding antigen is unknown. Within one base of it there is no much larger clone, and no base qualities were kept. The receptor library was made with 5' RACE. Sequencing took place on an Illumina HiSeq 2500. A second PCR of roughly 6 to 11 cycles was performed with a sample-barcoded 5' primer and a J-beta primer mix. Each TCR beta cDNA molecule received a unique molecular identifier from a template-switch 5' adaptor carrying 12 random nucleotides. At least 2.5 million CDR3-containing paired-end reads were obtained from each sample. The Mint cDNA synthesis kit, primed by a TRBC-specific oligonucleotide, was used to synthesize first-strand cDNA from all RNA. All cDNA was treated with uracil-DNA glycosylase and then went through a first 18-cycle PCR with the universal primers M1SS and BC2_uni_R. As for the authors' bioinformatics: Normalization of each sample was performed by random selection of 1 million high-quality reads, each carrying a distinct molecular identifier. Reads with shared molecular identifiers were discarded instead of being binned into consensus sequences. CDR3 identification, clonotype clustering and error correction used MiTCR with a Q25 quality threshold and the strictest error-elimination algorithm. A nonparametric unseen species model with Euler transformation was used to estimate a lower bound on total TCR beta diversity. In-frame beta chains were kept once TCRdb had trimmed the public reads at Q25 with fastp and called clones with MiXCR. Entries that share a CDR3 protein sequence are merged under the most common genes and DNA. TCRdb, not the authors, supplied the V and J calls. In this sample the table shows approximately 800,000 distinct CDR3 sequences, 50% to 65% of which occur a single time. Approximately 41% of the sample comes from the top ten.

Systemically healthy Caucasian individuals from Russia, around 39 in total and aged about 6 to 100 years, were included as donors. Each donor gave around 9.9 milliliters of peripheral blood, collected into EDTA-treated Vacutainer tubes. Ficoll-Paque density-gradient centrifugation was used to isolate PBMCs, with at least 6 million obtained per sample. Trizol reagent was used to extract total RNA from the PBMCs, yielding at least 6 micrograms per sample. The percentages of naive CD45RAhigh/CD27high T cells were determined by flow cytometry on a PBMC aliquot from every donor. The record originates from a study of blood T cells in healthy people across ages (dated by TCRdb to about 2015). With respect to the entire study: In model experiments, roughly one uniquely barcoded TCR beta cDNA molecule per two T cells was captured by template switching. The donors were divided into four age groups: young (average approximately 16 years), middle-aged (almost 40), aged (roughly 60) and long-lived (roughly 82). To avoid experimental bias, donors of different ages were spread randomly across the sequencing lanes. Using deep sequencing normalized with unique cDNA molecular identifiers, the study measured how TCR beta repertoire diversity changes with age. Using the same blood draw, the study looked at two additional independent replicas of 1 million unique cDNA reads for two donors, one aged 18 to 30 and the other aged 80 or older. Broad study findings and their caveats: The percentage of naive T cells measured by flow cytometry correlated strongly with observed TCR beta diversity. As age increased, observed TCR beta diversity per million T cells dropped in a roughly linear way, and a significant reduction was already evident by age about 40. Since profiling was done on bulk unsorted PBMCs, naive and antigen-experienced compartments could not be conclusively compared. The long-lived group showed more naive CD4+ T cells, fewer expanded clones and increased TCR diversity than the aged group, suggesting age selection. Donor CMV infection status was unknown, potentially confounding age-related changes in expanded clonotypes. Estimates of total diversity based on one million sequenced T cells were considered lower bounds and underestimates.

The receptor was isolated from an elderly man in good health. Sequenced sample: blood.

The CDR3 has the sequence CSAPGQAKNIQYF. At the DNA level, the sequence is TGCAGTGCTCCGGGCCAAGCCAAAAACATTCAGTACTTC. The chain uses TRBV20-1 and TRBJ2-4; the D gene identity is not certain. At the junction V is shortened by 5 bases and J by 0 bases, with 8 bases in between. There are 13 amino acids in the CDR3, from cysteine to phenylalanine inclusive. Only the CDR3 DNA stays, 39 bases, in frame from base 1. CDR1 DFQATT and CDR2 SNEGSKA are derived from the germline V gene (reference sequence).